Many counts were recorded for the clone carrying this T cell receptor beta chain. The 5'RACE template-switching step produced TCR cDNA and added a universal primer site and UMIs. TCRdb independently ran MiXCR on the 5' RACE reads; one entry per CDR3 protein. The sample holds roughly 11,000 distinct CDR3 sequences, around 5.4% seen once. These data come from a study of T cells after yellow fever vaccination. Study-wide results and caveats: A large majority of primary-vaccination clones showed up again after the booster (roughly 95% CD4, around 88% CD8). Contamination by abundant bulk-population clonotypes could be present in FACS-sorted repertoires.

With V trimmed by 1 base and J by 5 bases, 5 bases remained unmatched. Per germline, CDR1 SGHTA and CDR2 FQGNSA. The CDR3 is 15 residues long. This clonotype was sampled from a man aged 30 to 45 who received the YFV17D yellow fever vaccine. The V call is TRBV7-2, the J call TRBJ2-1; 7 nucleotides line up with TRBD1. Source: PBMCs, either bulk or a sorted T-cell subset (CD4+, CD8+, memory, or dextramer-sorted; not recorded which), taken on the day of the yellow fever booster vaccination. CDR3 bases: TGTGCCAGCAGCTTAGAGGGACAGACACACAATGAGCAGTTCTTC. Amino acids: CASSLEGQTHNEQFF. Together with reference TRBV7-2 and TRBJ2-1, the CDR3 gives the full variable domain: GAGVSQSPSNKVTEKGKDVELRCDPISGHTALYWYRQSLGQGLEFLIYFQGNSAPDKSGLPSDRFSAERTGGSVSTLTIQRTQQEDSAVYLCASSLEGQTHNEQFFGPGTRLTVL.